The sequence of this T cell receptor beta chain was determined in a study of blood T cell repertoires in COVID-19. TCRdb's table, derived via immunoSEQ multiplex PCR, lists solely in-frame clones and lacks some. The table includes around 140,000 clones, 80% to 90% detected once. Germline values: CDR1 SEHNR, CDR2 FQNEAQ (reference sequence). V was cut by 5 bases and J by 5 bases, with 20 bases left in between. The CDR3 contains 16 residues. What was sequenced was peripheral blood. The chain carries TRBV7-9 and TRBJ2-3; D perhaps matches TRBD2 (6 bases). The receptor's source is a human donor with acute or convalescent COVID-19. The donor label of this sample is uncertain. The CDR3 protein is CASSVGLAGEVDTQYF. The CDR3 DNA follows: TGTGCCAGCAGCGTGGGACTCGCCGGGGAAGTAGATACGCAGTATTTT. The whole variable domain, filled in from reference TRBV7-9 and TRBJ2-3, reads DTGVSQNPRHKITKRGQNVTFRCDPISEHNRLYWYRQTLGQGPEFLTYFQNEAQLEKSRLLSDRFSAERPKGSFSTLEIQRTEQGDSAMYLCASSVGLAGEVDTQYFGPGTRLTVL.